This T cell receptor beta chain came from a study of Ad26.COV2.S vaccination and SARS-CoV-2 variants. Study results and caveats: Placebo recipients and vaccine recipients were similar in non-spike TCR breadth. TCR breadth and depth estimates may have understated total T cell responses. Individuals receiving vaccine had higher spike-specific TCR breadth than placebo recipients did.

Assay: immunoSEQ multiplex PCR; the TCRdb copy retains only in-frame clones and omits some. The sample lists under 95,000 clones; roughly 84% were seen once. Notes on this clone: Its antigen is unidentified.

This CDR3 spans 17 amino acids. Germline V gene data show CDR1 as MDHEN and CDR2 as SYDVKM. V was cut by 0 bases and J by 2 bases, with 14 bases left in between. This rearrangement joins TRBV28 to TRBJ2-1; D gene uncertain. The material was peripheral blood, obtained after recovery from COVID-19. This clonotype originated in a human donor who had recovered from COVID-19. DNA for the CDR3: TGTGCCAGCAGTTTATGGAACCTGCGAAAGGCCTACAATGAGCAGTTCTTC. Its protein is CASSLWNLRKAYNEQFF.